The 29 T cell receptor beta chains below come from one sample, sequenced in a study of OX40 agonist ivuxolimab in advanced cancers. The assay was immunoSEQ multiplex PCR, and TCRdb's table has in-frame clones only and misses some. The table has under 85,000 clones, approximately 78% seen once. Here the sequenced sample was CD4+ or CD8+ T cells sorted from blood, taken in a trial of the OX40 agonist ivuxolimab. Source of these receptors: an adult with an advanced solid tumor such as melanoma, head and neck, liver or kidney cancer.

The CDR3 DNA is TGTGCCAGTAGTACTACAGTCGGGATTTCACCCCTCCACTTT. Its protein is CASSTTVGISPLHF. V usage is TRBV19 and J usage is TRBJ1-6, with D hard to call. CDR1 and CDR2 (germline): LNHDA, SQIVND (reference sequence). V was shortened by 4 bases and J by 9 bases, with 13 bases between the two germline ends. The CDR3 spans 14 residues.

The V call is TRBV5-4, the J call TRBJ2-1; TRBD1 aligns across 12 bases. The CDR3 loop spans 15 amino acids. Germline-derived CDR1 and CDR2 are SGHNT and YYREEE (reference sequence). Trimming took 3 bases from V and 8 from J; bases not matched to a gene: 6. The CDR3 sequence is CASSSGTGGDYEQFF. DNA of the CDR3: TGTGCCAGCAGCTCCGGGACAGGGGGCGACTATGAGCAGTTCTTC.

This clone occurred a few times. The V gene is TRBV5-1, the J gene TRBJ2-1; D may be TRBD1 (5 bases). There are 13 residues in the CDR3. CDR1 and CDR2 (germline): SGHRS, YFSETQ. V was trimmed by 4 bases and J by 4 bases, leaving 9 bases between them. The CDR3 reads CASSPAGYNEQFF. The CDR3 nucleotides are TGCGCCAGCAGCCCCGCAGGGTACAATGAGCAGTTCTTC.

This chain's CDR3 is CSAEAYEQFF. CDR3 DNA: TGCAGTGCTGAAGCCTACGAGCAGTTCTTC. J is TRBJ2-1 and V is TRBV20-1; D unresolved. The CDR3 consists of 10 residues. V was pared by 5 bases and J by 10 bases, with 9 bases between. CDR1 is DFQATT and CDR2 is SNEGSKA in the germline V gene (reference sequence).

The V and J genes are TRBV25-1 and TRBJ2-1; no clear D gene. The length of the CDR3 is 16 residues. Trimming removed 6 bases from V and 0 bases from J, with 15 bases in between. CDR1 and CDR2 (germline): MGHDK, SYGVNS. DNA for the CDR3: TGTGCCAGCAGGGCCGCCCTGGGTTACTCCTACAATGAGCAGTTCTTC. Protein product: CASRAALGYSYNEQFF. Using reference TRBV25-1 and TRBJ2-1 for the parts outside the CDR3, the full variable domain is EADIYQTPRYLVIGTGKKITLECSQTMGHDKMYWYQQDPGMELHLIHYSYGVNSTEKGDLSSESTVSRIRTEHFPLTLESARPSHTSQYLCASRAALGYSYNEQFFGPGTRLTVL.

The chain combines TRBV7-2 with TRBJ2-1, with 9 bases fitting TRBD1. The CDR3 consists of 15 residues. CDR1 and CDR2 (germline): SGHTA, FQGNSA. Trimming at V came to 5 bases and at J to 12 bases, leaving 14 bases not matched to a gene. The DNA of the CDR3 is TGTGCCAGCAGCATTTACCCGGGACAGGGAACTGGGCAGTTCTTC. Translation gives CASSIYPGQGTGQFF.

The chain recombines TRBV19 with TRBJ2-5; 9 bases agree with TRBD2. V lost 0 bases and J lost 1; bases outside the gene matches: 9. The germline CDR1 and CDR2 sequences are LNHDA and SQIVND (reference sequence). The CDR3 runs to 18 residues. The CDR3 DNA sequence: TGTGCCAGTAGTATAGATGTTGGCCTAGCGGGATTCCAAGAGACCCAGTACTTC. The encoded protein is CASSIDVGLAGFQETQYF.

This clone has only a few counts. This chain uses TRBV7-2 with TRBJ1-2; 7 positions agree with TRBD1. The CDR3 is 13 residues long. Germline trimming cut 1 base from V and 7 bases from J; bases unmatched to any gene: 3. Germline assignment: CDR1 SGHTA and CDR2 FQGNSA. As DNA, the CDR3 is TGTGCCAGCAGCTTAGGACAGGGATTTGGCTACACCTTC. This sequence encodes CASSLGQGFGYTF.

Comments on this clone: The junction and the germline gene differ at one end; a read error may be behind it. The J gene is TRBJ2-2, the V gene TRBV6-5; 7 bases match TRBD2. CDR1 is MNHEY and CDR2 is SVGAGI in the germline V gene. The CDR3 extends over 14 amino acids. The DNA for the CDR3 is TGTGCCATCAGTGATGCGGGGGACACCGGGGAGCTGTTTTTT. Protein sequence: CAISDAGDTGELFF.

CDR3: CASTGVEQYF. The CDR3, as DNA: TGTGCCAGTACGGGGGTCGAGCAGTACTTC. The gene calls are TRBV28 and TRBJ2-7; a weak D match, TRBD2 (6 bases). In germline, CDR1 is MDHEN, CDR2 SYDVKM. The V and J ends lost 9 bases and 6 bases respectively, with 9 bases between them. This CDR3 is built from 10 residues.

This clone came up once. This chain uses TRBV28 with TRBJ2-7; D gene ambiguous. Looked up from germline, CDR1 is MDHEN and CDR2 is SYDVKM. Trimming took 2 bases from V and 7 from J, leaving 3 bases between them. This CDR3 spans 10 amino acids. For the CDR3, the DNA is TGTGCCAGCAGTTTACAAGAGCAGTACTTC. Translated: CASSLQEQYF.

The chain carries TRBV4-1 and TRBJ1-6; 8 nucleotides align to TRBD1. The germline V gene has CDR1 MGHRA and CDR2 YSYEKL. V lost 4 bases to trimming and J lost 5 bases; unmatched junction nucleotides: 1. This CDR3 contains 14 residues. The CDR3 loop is CASSRTGNNSPLHF. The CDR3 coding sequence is TGCGCCAGCAGCCGGACAGGGAATAATTCACCCCTCCACTTT.

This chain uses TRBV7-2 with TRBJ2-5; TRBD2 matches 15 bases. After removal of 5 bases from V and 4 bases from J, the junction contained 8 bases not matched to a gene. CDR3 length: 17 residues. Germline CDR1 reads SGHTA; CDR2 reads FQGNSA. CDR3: CASSKGLAGGPGETQYF. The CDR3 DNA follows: TGTGCCAGCAGCAAAGGACTAGCGGGAGGGCCGGGAGAGACCCAGTACTTC.

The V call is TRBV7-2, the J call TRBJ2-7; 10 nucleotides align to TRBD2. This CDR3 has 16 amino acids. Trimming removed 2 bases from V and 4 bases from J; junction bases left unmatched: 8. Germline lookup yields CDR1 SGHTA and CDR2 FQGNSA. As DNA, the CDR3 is TGTGCCAGCAGCTTATCCCCACTAGCGGGGTCGTACGAGCAGTACTTC. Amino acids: CASSLSPLAGSYEQYF.

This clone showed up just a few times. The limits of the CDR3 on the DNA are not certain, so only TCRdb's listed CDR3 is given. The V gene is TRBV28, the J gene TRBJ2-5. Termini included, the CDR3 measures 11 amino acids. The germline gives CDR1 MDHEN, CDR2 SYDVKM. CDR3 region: CASSFLETQYF.

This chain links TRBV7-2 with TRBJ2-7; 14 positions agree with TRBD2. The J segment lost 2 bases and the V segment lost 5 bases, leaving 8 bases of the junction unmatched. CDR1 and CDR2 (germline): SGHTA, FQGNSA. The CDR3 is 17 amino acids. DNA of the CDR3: TGTGCCAGCAGCAGGGGACTAGCGGGGGTTCCCCCCTACGAGCAGTACTTC. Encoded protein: CASSRGLAGVPPYEQYF. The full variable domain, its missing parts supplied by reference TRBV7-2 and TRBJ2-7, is GAGVSQSPSNKVTEKGKDVELRCDPISGHTALYWYRQSLGQGLEFLIYFQGNSAPDKSGLPSDRFSAERTGGSVSTLTIQRTQQEDSAVYLCASSRGLAGVPPYEQYFGPGTRLTVT.

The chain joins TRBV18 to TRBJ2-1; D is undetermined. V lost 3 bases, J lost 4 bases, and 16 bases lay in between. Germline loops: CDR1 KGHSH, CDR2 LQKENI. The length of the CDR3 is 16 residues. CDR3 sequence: CASSPPIGPGYNEQFF. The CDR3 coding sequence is TGTGCCAGCTCACCCCCTATAGGACCTGGTTACAATGAGCAGTTCTTC.

CDR3 DNA sequence: TGTGCCAGCAGTCAGGGACGAGGTGGCTACACCTTC. It encodes CASSQGRGGYTF. The V call is TRBV27, the J call TRBJ1-2, with a tentative D call TRBD1 (5 bases). The germline V gene has CDR1 MNHEY and CDR2 SMNVEV (reference sequence). The CDR3 is made up of 12 amino acids. Deletions cut 5 bases from V and 7 bases from J, with 11 bases between.

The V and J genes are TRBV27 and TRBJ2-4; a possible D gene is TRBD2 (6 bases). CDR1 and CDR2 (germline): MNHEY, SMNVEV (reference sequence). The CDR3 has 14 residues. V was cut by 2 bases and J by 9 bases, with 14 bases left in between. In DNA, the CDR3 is TGTGCCAGCAGTTTACTCGGCGGGGTGAGCATTCAGTACTTC. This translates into CASSLLGGVSIQYF.

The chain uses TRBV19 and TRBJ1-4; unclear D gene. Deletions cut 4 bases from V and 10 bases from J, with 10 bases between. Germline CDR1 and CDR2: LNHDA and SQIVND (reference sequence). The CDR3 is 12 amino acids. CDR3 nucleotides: TGTGCCAGTAGTACCCACAGTGGAAAACTGTTTTTT. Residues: CASSTHSGKLFF.

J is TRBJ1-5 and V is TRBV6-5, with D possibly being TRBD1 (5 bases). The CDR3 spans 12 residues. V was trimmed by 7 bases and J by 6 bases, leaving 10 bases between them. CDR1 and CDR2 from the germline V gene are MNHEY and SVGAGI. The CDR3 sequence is CASTQGGQPQHF. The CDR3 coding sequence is TGTGCCAGCACCCAGGGCGGTCAGCCCCAGCATTTT.

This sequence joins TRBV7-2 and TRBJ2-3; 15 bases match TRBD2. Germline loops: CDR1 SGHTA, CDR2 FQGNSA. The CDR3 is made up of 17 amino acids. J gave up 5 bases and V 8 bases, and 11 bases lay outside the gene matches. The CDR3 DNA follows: TGTGCCAGCCCACCCGGACTAGCGGGGGGGCTTGGAGATACGCAGTATTTT. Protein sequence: CASPPGLAGGLGDTQYF.

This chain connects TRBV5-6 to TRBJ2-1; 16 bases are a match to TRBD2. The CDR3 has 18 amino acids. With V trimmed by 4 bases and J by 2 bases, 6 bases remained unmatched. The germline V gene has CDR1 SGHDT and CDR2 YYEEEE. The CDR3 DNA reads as TGTGCCAGCAGCCCGGGACTAGCGGGGGGGCCCCCCTACAATGAGCAGTTCTTC. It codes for CASSPGLAGGPPYNEQFF. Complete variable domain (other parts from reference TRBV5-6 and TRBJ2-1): DAGVTQSPTHLIKTRGQQVTLRCSPKSGHDTVSWYQQALGQGPQFIFQYYEEEERQRGNFPDRFSGHQFPNYSSELNVNALLLGDSALYLCASSPGLAGGPPYNEQFFGPGTRLTVL.

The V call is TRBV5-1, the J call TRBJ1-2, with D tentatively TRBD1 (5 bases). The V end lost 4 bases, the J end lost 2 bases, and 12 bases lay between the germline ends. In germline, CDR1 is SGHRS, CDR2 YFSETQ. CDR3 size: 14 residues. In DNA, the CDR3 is TGCGCCAGCAGCGGGGCCATTTCAAACTATGGCTACACCTTC. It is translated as CASSGAISNYGYTF.

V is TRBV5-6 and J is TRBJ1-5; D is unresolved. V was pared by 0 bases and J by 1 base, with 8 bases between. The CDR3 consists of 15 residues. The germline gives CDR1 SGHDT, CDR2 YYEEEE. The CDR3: CASSLGVGSNQPQHF. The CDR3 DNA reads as TGTGCCAGCAGCTTGGGCGTGGGCAGCAATCAGCCCCAGCATTTT.

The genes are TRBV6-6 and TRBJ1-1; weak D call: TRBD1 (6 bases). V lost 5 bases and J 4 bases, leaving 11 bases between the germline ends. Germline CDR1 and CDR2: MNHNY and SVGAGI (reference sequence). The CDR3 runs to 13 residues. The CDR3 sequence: CASSRGGGTEAFF. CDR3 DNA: TGTGCCAGCAGTAGGGGAGGGGGCACTGAAGCTTTCTTT.

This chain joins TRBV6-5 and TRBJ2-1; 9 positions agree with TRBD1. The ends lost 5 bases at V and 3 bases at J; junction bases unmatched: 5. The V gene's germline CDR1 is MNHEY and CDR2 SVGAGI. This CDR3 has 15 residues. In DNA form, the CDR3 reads TGTGCCAGCAGTCCTCGACAGGGGGACTACAATGAGCAGTTCTTC. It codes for CASSPRQGDYNEQFF.

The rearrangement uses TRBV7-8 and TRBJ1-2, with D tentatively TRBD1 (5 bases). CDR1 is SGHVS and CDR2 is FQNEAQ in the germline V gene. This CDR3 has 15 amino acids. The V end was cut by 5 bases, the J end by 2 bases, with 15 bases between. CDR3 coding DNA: TGTGCCAGCAGCCCCCGGGGACTTTCAAACTATGGCTACACCTTC. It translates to CASSPRGLSNYGYTF.

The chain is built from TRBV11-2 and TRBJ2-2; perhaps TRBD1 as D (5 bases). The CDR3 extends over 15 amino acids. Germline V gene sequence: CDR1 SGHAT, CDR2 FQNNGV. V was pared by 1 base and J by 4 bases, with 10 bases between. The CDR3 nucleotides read TGTGCCAGCAGCTTAGGGACACTCTCCACCGGGGAGCTGTTTTTT. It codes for CASSLGTLSTGELFF.